Below are 15 T cell receptor beta chains sequenced from a single sample in a study of blood T cell repertoires in COVID-19 (dated by TCRdb to 2018 to 2020). Receptor libraries were prepared by the immunoSEQ multiplex PCR assay. In its TCRdb copy, this immuneACCESS table keeps in-frame sequences only and misses some clones. Where compared with another copy, unresolved V genes explain less than half of these, and the others have no known cause. The sample table lists hundreds of thousands of clones, approximately 82% of them with a count of one. Together, the top ten hold 1.9% of the sample. Sequencing was done on a sample of peripheral blood. Receptors originate from a woman of 80 years or more with acute or convalescent COVID-19.

The chain couples TRBV27 to TRBJ2-7, with 9 bases that match TRBD1. CDR1 MNHEY and CDR2 SMNVEV come from the germline V gene (reference sequence). V shed 5 bases, J shed 4 bases, and the junction held 9 bases outside the gene matches. The CDR3 is 15 residues long. The CDR3 DNA is TGTGCCAGCAGTCGCCCCGGGACAGGGCTGTACGAGCAGTACTTC. This translates into CASSRPGTGLYEQYF.

The J gene is TRBJ1-6, the V gene TRBV19; perhaps TRBD1 as D (6 bases). Germline V gene lookup returns CDR1 LNHDA and CDR2 SQIVND (reference sequence). CDR3 size: 14 residues. Trimming took off 1 base at V and 6 bases at J, with 7 bases between the two ends. CDR3 DNA sequence: TGTGCCAGTAGTATAGGGGACATTAATTCACCCCTCCACTTT. The encoded protein is CASSIGDINSPLHF.

The rearrangement links TRBV10-3 to TRBJ2-1; TRBD2 matches 10 bases. Trimming cost V 4 bases and J 6 bases; bases outside gene matches: 9. CDR1 ENHRY and CDR2 SYGVKD come from the germline V gene. This CDR3 contains 16 residues. CDR3 sequence (DNA): TGTGCCATCAGTGGTGTGGCTAGCGGGAGAGGCAATGAGCAGTTCTTC. Encoded protein: CAISGVASGRGNEQFF.

This sequence joins TRBV11-2 and TRBJ1-1; a possible D gene is TRBD1 (6 bases). The ends were cut back, 0 bases at V and 4 bases at J, with 6 bases in the middle. The CDR3 covers 13 residues. CDR1 and CDR2 (germline): SGHAT, FQNNGV. The CDR3 spells CASSLEGGTEAFF. The CDR3 DNA is TGTGCCAGCAGCTTAGAAGGGGGCACTGAAGCTTTCTTT.

This clone has more than one count but fewer than ten. The chain is built from TRBV3-1 (or the pseudogene TRBV3-2) and TRBJ1-1; perhaps TRBD1 as D (5 bases). CDR3 length: 13 residues. Germline CDR1 LGHDT, CDR2 YNNKEL (reference sequence). V lost 6 bases to trimming and J lost 4 bases, with 12 bases between them. The CDR3 is CASRAGRGTEAFF. The CDR3 nucleotides are TGTGCCAGCAGGGCAGGGAGGGGCACTGAAGCTTTCTTT.

V gene TRBV4-1 combines with J gene TRBJ1-2; perhaps TRBD1 as D (5 bases). The CDR3 contains 15 residues. Germline V CDR1 and CDR2: MGHRA, YSYEKL. V dropped 4 bases and J dropped 9 bases, with 21 bases sitting between them. The CDR3 region has the DNA TGCGCCAGCAGCCTCCTCCAGGCCACAGGCAAGAGCTACACCTTC. The encoded protein is CASSLLQATGKSYTF.

V usage is TRBV15 and J usage is TRBJ2-7; 7 nucleotides match TRBD1. The CDR3 has 14 amino acids. Germline lookup yields CDR1 LNHNV and CDR2 YYDKDF (reference sequence). V gave up 6 bases and J gave up 0 bases; unmatched junction bases: 5. The CDR3 nucleotides are TGTGCCACCAGAGTCGGACAGGACTCCTACGAGCAGTACTTC. This sequence encodes CATRVGQDSYEQYF.

The chain joins TRBV4-2 to TRBJ2-7; 11 bases match TRBD2. From germline, CDR1 is LGHNA and CDR2 YNFKEQ. V lost 4 bases to trimming and J lost 7 bases; unmatched junction nucleotides: 9. This CDR3 comprises 15 residues. This CDR3 reads CASSRELAGVREQYF. In DNA, the CDR3 is TGTGCCAGCAGCCGAGAACTAGCGGGAGTGAGGGAGCAGTACTTC.

This sequence joins TRBV7-8 and TRBJ2-7, with D possibly matching TRBD2 (6 bases). The V end was cut by 5 bases, the J end by 5 bases, with 19 bases between. The CDR3 extends over 15 amino acids. Germline CDR1 and CDR2: SGHVS and FQNEAQ. Written as DNA, the CDR3 is TGTGCCAGCAGCGTAGTCGACGGGAGAGGGGACGAGCAGTACTTC. Translation: CASSVVDGRGDEQYF.

This chain connects TRBV6-5 to TRBJ1-4; 9 nucleotides agree with TRBD1. J was trimmed by 14 bases and V by 8 bases; bases with no gene match: 18. CDR3 length: 15 residues. Germline V gene lookup returns CDR1 MNHEY and CDR2 SVGAGI. The CDR3: CASGLTGQGTPWLFF. DNA of the CDR3: TGTGCCAGCGGCCTAACGGGACAGGGTACCCCTTGGCTGTTTTTT.

This clone was counted a single time. The J gene is TRBJ2-3, the V gene TRBV14; tentatively, D is TRBD1 (6 bases). The CDR3 is 17 amino acids. Germline CDR1 reads SGHDN; CDR2 reads FVKESK. With 1 base removed from V and 3 bases from J, the gap between germline ends came to 17 bases. The CDR3 protein is CASSQGSGRGRTDTQYF. The CDR3 coding sequence is TGTGCCAGCAGCCAAGGATCGGGCAGGGGACGGACAGATACGCAGTATTTT.

This clone was detected once. The rearrangement links TRBV11-2 to TRBJ1-5, with D tentatively TRBD1 (5 bases). Germline CDR1 and CDR2: SGHAT and FQNNGV. The CDR3 is 15 residues long. V was shortened by 4 bases and J by 1 base, with 11 bases between the two germline ends. The chain's CDR3 is CASSSGGLSNQPQHF. The CDR3 DNA sequence: TGTGCCAGCAGCTCCGGGGGTCTCAGCAATCAGCCCCAGCATTTT.

The V call is TRBV14, the J call TRBJ1-4; D ambiguous. There are 17 residues in the CDR3. From germline, CDR1 is SGHDN and CDR2 FVKESK. Trimming shortened V by 2 bases and J by 7 bases, and 20 bases separated the two germline ends. CDR3 nucleotide sequence: TGTGCCAGCAGCCAACTTGCTCAATGGCAGGAAGGTGAAAAACTGTTTTTT. Protein product: CASSQLAQWQEGEKLFF.

The rearrangement uses TRBV2 and TRBJ1-2; weak D call: TRBD1 (6 bases). CDR1 is SNHLY and CDR2 is FYNNEI in the germline V gene. The CDR3 extends over 14 amino acids. V lost 0 bases and J 8 bases, leaving 13 bases between the germline ends. CDR3 in DNA: TGTGCCAGCAGTGAAGCTGGGGGGGCAGTGGGCTACACCTTC. It codes for CASSEAGGAVGYTF.

The V and J genes are TRBV4-3 and TRBJ2-1; D may be TRBD2 (6 bases). This CDR3 contains 14 residues. Trimming left V 4 bases short and J 10 bases short, with 17 bases between. Germline V CDR1 and CDR2: LGHNA, YSLEER. The chain's CDR3 is CASSPQPRAGEQFF. In DNA form, the CDR3 reads TGCGCCAGCAGCCCCCAACCCCGGGCGGGAGAGCAGTTCTTC.